Sequencing of this T cell receptor beta chain was carried out in a study of T-cell reconstitution after alpha-beta-depleted transplantation in children. Study outcomes and limitations: Newly generated T cells supplied most T-cell counts and diversity one year post-transplant. Some patients' high day-60 TCRbeta diversity was attributed to recipient cells surviving conditioning. Reportedly, alpha-beta T cells present about two months post-transplant originated from several hundred expanded clones of graft origin.

Unique molecular identifiers were incorporated into the prepared TCRbeta library. One entry per CDR3 protein, called by TCRdb with MiXCR from the PCR reads. The sample lists around 120,000 distinct CDR3 sequences; 23% were seen once. The table lists this clonotype with many counts. Its antigen is unidentified. Germline CDR1 DFQATT, CDR2 SNEGSKA (reference sequence). J gave up 4 bases and V 3 bases, and 5 bases lay outside the gene matches. The CDR3 extends over 13 amino acids. This sample comprised PBMCs, mostly from graft donor cells, obtained 180 days after TCRalphabeta/CD19-depleted stem cell transplant. J is TRBJ2-7 and V is TRBV20-1; 8 bases are a match to TRBD2. The clonotype comes from a male patient between 2 and 15 years old who had a stem cell transplant for chronic granulomatous disease, so the T cells may come from the graft donor. Written as DNA, the CDR3 is TGCAGTGCTAGGGCTAGCGGGCGTTACGAGCAGTACTTC. It is translated as CSARASGRYEQYF.